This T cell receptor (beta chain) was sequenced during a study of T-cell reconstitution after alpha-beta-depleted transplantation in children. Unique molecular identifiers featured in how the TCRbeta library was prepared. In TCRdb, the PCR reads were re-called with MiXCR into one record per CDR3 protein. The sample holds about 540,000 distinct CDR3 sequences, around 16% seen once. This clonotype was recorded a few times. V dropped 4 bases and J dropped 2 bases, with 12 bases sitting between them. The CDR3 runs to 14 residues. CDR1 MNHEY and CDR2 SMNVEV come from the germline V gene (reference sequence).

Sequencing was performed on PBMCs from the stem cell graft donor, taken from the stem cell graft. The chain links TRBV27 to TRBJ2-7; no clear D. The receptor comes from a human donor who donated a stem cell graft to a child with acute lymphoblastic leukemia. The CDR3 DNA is TGTGCCAGCAGTTCTCACCGGAGTCCCTACGAGCAGTACTTC. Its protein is CASSSHRSPYEQYF.